This T cell receptor (beta chain) was identified in a study of OX40 agonist ivuxolimab in advanced cancers. Whole-study findings and limits: CD8+ T cells averaged more expanded clones than CD4+. Clonal expansion was seen in CD4+ and CD8+ blood T cells by week 6 at 0.1 to 3.0 mg/kg.

In its sample, this clone was seen a few times. Its specificity is not known. CDR1 and CDR2 from the germline V gene are SGHNT and YENEEA. The CDR3 runs to 15 residues. Trimming cost V 1 base and J 5 bases, with 12 bases left between them. TCRdb's table, derived via immunoSEQ multiplex PCR, lists solely in-frame clones and lacks some. In the table there are about 81,000 clones, more than 80% of which are singletons. This specimen was CD4+ or CD8+ T cells sorted from blood, taken in a trial of the OX40 agonist ivuxolimab. The source is an adult with an advanced solid tumor such as melanoma, head and neck, liver or kidney cancer. The chain couples TRBV11-3 to TRBJ2-1, with D maybe TRBD2 (6 bases). For the CDR3, the DNA is TGTGCCAGCAGCTTAGGTGACGGGGGTCACAATGAGCAGTTCTTC. It specifies CASSLGDGGHNEQFF.